What follows are 32 T cell receptor beta chains derived from one specimen sequenced in a study of OX40 agonist ivuxolimab in advanced cancers. Sequenced by immunoSEQ multiplex PCR; TCRdb stores in-frame clones only, minus some. The data show 90,000 to 100,000 clones, approximately 85% seen once. Sequencing used CD4+ or CD8+ T cells sorted from blood, obtained in a trial of the OX40 agonist ivuxolimab. The receptors were sampled from an adult with an advanced solid tumor such as melanoma, head and neck, liver or kidney cancer.

This rearrangement joins TRBV15 to TRBJ1-4; D gene unclear. The germline V gene encodes CDR1 LNHNV and CDR2 YYDKDF (reference sequence). V gave up 2 bases and J gave up 3 bases, with 7 bases separating them. CDR3 length: 14 residues. The CDR3 protein is CATSRSYANEKLFF. The CDR3 DNA reads as TGTGCCACCAGCAGATCTTATGCTAATGAAAAACTGTTTTTT.

The CDR3 DNA follows: TGTGCCACCAGCAGGGGTTCCGGGACTGGTTCTTCACCCCTCCACTTT. Amino acids: CATSRGSGTGSSPLHF. The chain recombines TRBV15 with TRBJ1-6; D may be TRBD1 (5 bases). Looked up from germline, CDR1 is LNHNV and CDR2 is YYDKDF (reference sequence). Trimming stripped 3 bases from V and 9 bases from J, with 18 bases between. This CDR3 has 16 amino acids.

CDR3 in DNA: TGTGCCAGCAGCAAGGCAAGCTCCTACGAGCAGTACTTC. Amino acid sequence: CASSKASSYEQYF. The chain has TRBV11-3 and TRBJ2-7; D ambiguous. Per germline, CDR1 SGHNT and CDR2 YENEEA. The CDR3 extends over 13 amino acids. V lost 5 bases and J lost 0, with 8 bases in between.

This clone was seen more than once but under ten times. The chain couples TRBV7-8 to TRBJ2-3; the match to TRBD2 covers 7 bases. V lost 5 bases, J lost 6 bases, and 14 bases stayed unmatched. The CDR3 contains 16 residues. The V gene's germline CDR1 is SGHVS and CDR2 FQNEAQ. For the CDR3, the DNA is TGTGCCAGCAGCAGCCATCAAACGGGAGGCGGGGATACGCAGTATTTT. Encoded protein: CASSSHQTGGGDTQYF.

The J gene is TRBJ2-3, the V gene TRBV25-1; D gene uncertain. V was pared by 4 bases and J by 0 bases, with 11 bases between. The length of the CDR3 is 15 residues. The germline gives CDR1 MGHDK, CDR2 SYGVNS. The CDR3 nucleotides read TGTGCCAGCAGTGCCTTCTCCTCTAGCACAGATACGCAGTATTTT. Amino acids: CASSAFSSSTDTQYF.

This clone appeared a single time. The chain combines TRBV28 with TRBJ2-3, with 7 positions matching TRBD2. The CDR3 is made up of 12 amino acids. CDR1 and CDR2 from the germline V gene are MDHEN and SYDVKM. The V gene end was trimmed by 6 bases and the J gene end by 7 bases; junction bases not matched to a gene: 4. The CDR3 is CASSPGGYTQYF. DNA of the CDR3: TGTGCCAGCAGCCCGGGAGGATATACGCAGTATTTT.

This clone came up a few times. The V gene is TRBV28, the J gene TRBJ1-5, with D tentatively TRBD1 (5 bases). The CDR3 contains 15 residues. Germline CDR1 MDHEN, CDR2 SYDVKM. V was pared by 4 bases and J by 5 bases, with 15 bases between. This CDR3 reads CASSSTRDGDQPQHF. As DNA, the CDR3 is TGTGCCAGCAGTTCAACCCGGGACGGAGATCAGCCCCAGCATTTT.

The chain carries TRBV6-1 and TRBJ2-7, with D maybe TRBD1 (6 bases). CDR3 size: 14 residues. CDR1 MNHNS and CDR2 SASEGT come from the germline V gene. V was shortened by 0 bases and J by 0 bases, with 6 bases between the two germline ends. The CDR3 DNA sequence: TGTGCCAGCAGTGAAGCGGACAGCTCCTACGAGCAGTACTTC. As protein: CASSEADSSYEQYF.

This chain uses TRBV19 with TRBJ2-2; TRBD2 matches at 7 bases. This CDR3 is built from 16 residues. The J segment lost 3 bases and the V segment lost 3 bases, leaving 7 bases of the junction unmatched. Per germline, CDR1 LNHDA and CDR2 SQIVND (reference sequence). CDR3 sequence reads: CASSMSGGLDTGELFF. The CDR3 coding sequence is TGTGCCAGTAGTATGTCGGGCGGACTAGACACCGGGGAGCTGTTTTTT.

This rearrangement joins TRBV5-1 to TRBJ2-1; TRBD1 or TRBD2 may be the D gene (6 bases each). V lost 4 bases and J 8 bases, leaving 19 bases between the germline ends. The CDR3 covers 15 residues. The V gene's germline CDR1 is SGHRS and CDR2 YFSETQ. In DNA, the CDR3 is TGCGCCAGCAGCCCGACCGGGACAAGGGAGGATGAGCAGTTCTTC. Amino acids: CASSPTGTREDEQFF.

The chain combines TRBV28 with TRBJ2-5; D might be TRBD1 (5 bases). V was trimmed by 0 bases and J by 7 bases, leaving 9 bases between them. In germline, CDR1 is MDHEN, CDR2 SYDVKM. CDR3 length equals 13 residues. Here the CDR3 reads CASSLWGPATQYF. The DNA for the CDR3 is TGTGCCAGCAGTTTATGGGGGCCGGCGACCCAGTACTTC.

V gene TRBV27 combines with J gene TRBJ2-3; 13 bases match TRBD2. CDR3 length: 17 residues. From germline, CDR1 is MNHEY and CDR2 SMNVEV (reference sequence). Germline trimming cut 7 bases from V and 2 bases from J; bases unmatched to any gene: 9. The CDR3 region has the DNA TGTGCCAGCAACGCGACTAGCGGGAGGCCCTTCACAGATACGCAGTATTTT. Translated, it gives CASNATSGRPFTDTQYF.

The rearrangement joins TRBV4-1 to TRBJ1-2; no reliable D call. Between the trimmed V and J ends, which lost 2 bases and 14 bases, there was a span of 21 bases. Germline CDR1 is MGHRA and CDR2 is YSYEKL. The CDR3 is 14 residues long. CDR3 sequence (DNA): TGCGCCAGCAGCCAACTCACCGCTCTTAGTAGTCGGACCTTC. Its protein is CASSQLTALSSRTF.

CDR3 region: CAWSRPTRRYGYTF. DNA of the CDR3: TGTGCCTGGAGCAGGCCAACCAGGAGATATGGCTACACCTTC. The chain joins TRBV30 to TRBJ1-2; the D is unclear. Trimming took off 3 bases at V and 5 bases at J, with 16 bases between the two ends. This CDR3 spans 14 amino acids. CDR1 and CDR2 (germline): GTSNPN, SVGIG (reference sequence). The full variable domain, in which reference TRBV30 and TRBJ1-2 provide the parts outside the CDR3, is SQTIHQWPATLVQPVGSPLSLECTVEGTSNPNLYWYRQAAGRGLQLLFYSVGIGQISSEVPQNLSASRPQDRQFILSSKKLLLSDSGFYLCAWSRPTRRYGYTFGSGTRLTVV.

The V and J genes are TRBV5-1 and TRBJ1-2; 12 nucleotides align to TRBD1. V lost 3 bases, J lost 4 bases, and 10 bases stayed unmatched. CDR1 and CDR2 from the germline V gene are SGHRS and YFSETQ. This CDR3 contains 17 residues. The CDR3 here is CASSSGTGGSLGYGYTF. The CDR3 DNA follows: TGCGCCAGCAGCTCCGGGACAGGGGGCTCTCTAGGCTATGGCTACACCTTC.

The rearrangement links TRBV6-1 to TRBJ2-6; D is ambiguous. Trimming stripped 1 base from V and 0 bases from J, with 4 bases between. CDR3 length: 15 residues. Germline CDR1 is MNHNS and CDR2 is SASEGT. The CDR3: CASSEDNSGANVLTF. CDR3 bases: TGTGCCAGCAGTGAAGACAACTCTGGGGCCAACGTCCTGACTTTC.

The chain joins TRBV7-9 to TRBJ2-7; D uncertain. CDR1 and CDR2 (germline): SEHNR, FQNEAQ (reference sequence). V lost 5 bases, J lost 3 bases, and 11 bases lay in between. The CDR3 has 13 residues. CDR3 in DNA: TGTGCCAGCAGCGATGAGACGTACTACGAGCAGTACTTC. Translated: CASSDETYYEQYF.

This rearrangement joins TRBV19 to TRBJ2-2; 9 bases are shared with TRBD2. V dropped 4 bases and J dropped 5; count of bases not matched to a gene: 11. This CDR3 comprises 17 residues. Germline CDR1 and CDR2: LNHDA and SQIVND (reference sequence). The DNA for the CDR3 is TGTGCCAGTAGTAGGAGGCGGGAGGGCCCAGAAACCGGGGAGCTGTTTTTT. Its translation: CASSRRREGPETGELFF.

The CDR3 loop is CASTPWDLTRNQPQHF. CDR3 coding DNA: TGTGCCAGCACCCCCTGGGACTTGACCCGCAATCAGCCCCAGCATTTT. The chain carries TRBV28 and TRBJ1-5; TRBD1 is a possible D gene (5 bases). Germline CDR1 reads MDHEN; CDR2 reads SYDVKM. V shed 7 bases and J shed 2 bases, with 18 bases lying between them. The CDR3 loop spans 16 amino acids.

The V and J genes are TRBV28 and TRBJ2-2, with D perhaps matching TRBD2 (5 bases). Trimming took 11 bases from V and 2 from J, leaving 21 bases between them. Germline V gene lookup returns CDR1 MDHEN and CDR2 SYDVKM. The CDR3 consists of 16 residues. Here the CDR3 reads CAVDIGRASNTGELFF. The CDR3 DNA reads TGTGCCGTAGACATAGGGAGAGCCTCCAACACCGGGGAGCTGTTTTTT.

The rearrangement joins TRBV28 to TRBJ1-1, with unresolved D. Germline V gene sequence: CDR1 MDHEN, CDR2 SYDVKM. This CDR3 has 18 residues. V gave up 3 bases and J gave up 2 bases, with 22 bases separating them. CDR3 sequence reads: CASSFFLTRGGINTEAFF. The CDR3 nucleotides read TGTGCCAGCAGTTTTTTCCTTACTCGCGGAGGGATAAACACTGAAGCTTTCTTT.

In its sample, this clone was seen a few times. The rearrangement joins TRBV19 to TRBJ2-7; no reliable D call. The CDR3 is 15 amino acids. Trimming removed 1 base at V and 5 bases at J, with 15 bases between. CDR1 LNHDA and CDR2 SQIVND come from the germline V gene (reference sequence). Here the CDR3 reads CASSIAGYRADEQYF. Written as DNA, the CDR3 is TGTGCCAGTAGTATAGCGGGCTATCGGGCGGACGAGCAGTACTTC.

The genes are TRBV15 and TRBJ1-3; D remains unclear. The CDR3 length is 12 residues. From germline, CDR1 is LNHNV and CDR2 YYDKDF (reference sequence). V lost 2 bases, J lost 10 bases, and 9 bases lay in between. The CDR3 here is CATSRPRETIYF. For the CDR3, the DNA is TGTGCCACCAGCAGACCACGGGAGACCATATATTTT. Together with reference TRBV15 and TRBJ1-3, the CDR3 gives the full variable domain: DAMVIQNPRYQVTQFGKPVTLSCSQTLNHNVMYWYQQKSSQAPKLLFHYYDKDFNNEADTPDNFQSRRPNTSFCFLDIRSPGLGDTAMYLCATSRPRETIYFGEGSWLTVV.

This chain uses TRBV9 with TRBJ2-1, with D unresolved. V lost 6 bases, J lost 6 bases, and 25 bases lay in between. There are 17 residues in the CDR3. CDR1 SGDLS and CDR2 YYNGEE come from the germline V gene. The DNA of the CDR3 is TGTGCCAGCACACATTCCCCGACTCATCGGCATGGCAATGAGCAGTTCTTC. It translates to CASTHSPTHRHGNEQFF.

The chain carries TRBV23-1 and TRBJ1-2; 7 bases agree with TRBD1. TRBV23-1 has ORF status, its function being uncertain. V shed 2 bases and J 4 bases; nucleotides not matched to a gene: 16. This CDR3 comprises 18 residues. The CDR3 nucleotides are TGCGCCAGCAGTCAAGGACCGGGACAGTTAAACCCAGTCTATGGCTACACCTTC. It codes for CASSQGPGQLNPVYGYTF.

The rearrangement joins TRBV19 to TRBJ2-5; 7 bases fit TRBD1. CDR1 and CDR2 (germline): LNHDA, SQIVND (reference sequence). Trimming cost V 1 base and J 3 bases; bases outside gene matches: 8. The CDR3 is made up of 16 amino acids. The CDR3, as DNA: TGTGCCAGTAGTATAGGGCCTCCGACAGGGAAAGAGACCCAGTACTTC. It encodes CASSIGPPTGKETQYF.

The chain joins TRBV5-1 to TRBJ2-1; tentatively, D is TRBD1 (5 bases). Germline V gives CDR1 SGHRS, CDR2 YFSETQ. The V gene lost 0 bases and the J gene lost 12 bases, with 10 bases spanning the gap. There are 12 residues in the CDR3. CDR3 DNA: TGCGCCAGCAGCTTGGAAGGGGTAGTGCAGTTCTTC. Amino acid sequence: CASSLEGVVQFF. The full variable domain, with the rest looked up from reference TRBV5-1 and TRBJ2-1, is KAGVTQTPRYLIKTRGQQVTLSCSPISGHRSVSWYQQTPGQGLQFLFEYFSETQRNKGNFPGRFSGRQFSNSRSEMNVSTLELGDSALYLCASSLEGVVQFFGPGTRLTVL.

The CDR3 region has the DNA TGTGCCAGCAGCTACCGGGAGACCGGGGAGCTGTTTTTT. Translation gives CASSYRETGELFF. The rearrangement uses TRBV5-6 and TRBJ2-2; TRBD2 might be the D (6 bases). This CDR3 has 13 residues. Between the trimmed V and J ends, which lost 3 bases and 5 bases, there was a span of 8 bases. Germline V lookup: CDR1 SGHDT, CDR2 YYEEEE.

This chain uses TRBV6-5 with TRBJ1-1, with D maybe TRBD1 (6 bases). V lost 4 bases and J 6 bases, leaving 12 bases between the germline ends. The CDR3 has 13 amino acids. Looked up from germline, CDR1 is MNHEY and CDR2 is SVGAGI. The CDR3 nucleotides read TGTGCCAGCAGTTCTAACAGGGCCGCTGAAGCTTTCTTT. Amino acid sequence: CASSSNRAAEAFF.

The rearrangement joins TRBV28 to TRBJ2-5, with 8 bases that match TRBD1. V lost 6 bases to trimming and J lost 4 bases; unmatched junction nucleotides: 10. The CDR3 runs 15 residues. CDR1 and CDR2 from the germline V gene are MDHEN and SYDVKM. Written as DNA, the CDR3 is TGTGCCAGCAGCCAGGGGGCCGCTGGGGTAGAGACCCAGTACTTC. It codes for CASSQGAAGVETQYF.

The chain recombines TRBV7-2 with TRBJ1-1; possibly TRBD1 for D (6 bases). This CDR3 has 14 amino acids. The germline CDR1 and CDR2 sequences are SGHTA and FQGNSA. V gave up 7 bases and J gave up 2 bases, with 14 bases separating them. The CDR3 sequence is CASTPRGGNTEAFF. In DNA form, the CDR3 reads TGTGCCAGCACCCCGAGGGGGGGAAACACTGAAGCTTTCTTT.

V usage is TRBV16 and J usage is TRBJ2-3; 8 bases match TRBD1. CDR3 length: 15 amino acids. The germline V gene encodes CDR1 KGHSY and CDR2 FQNENV. J was trimmed by 6 bases and V by 4 bases; bases with no gene match: 9. CDR3: CASSPDRVRMDTQYF. The CDR3 nucleotides are TGTGCCAGCAGCCCGGACAGGGTTAGAATGGATACGCAGTATTTT.